One and the same sample provided the 18 T cell receptor beta chains below, sequenced in a study of tumor-infiltrating lymphocytes in primary liver carcinoma. The investigators made TCR beta cDNA from roughly 0.55 ug total RNA, using a constant-region primer. Three nested multiplex PCR rounds of slightly modified ARM-PCR generated TCR beta libraries. TRBV1-TRBV30 forward and Cbeta reverse primers drove the first two roughly 10-cycle rounds. TCRdb reprocessed the multiplex PCR reads via MiXCR and lists one record per CDR3 protein. Here the sample spans 95,000 to 100,000 distinct CDR3 sequences, 55% to 80% being singletons. Both RNA and DNA were isolated together from about 20-30 mg of bulk tissue that had not been sorted. Sequencing was performed on liver tumor tissue from sampling region 2. Subset: tumor region T2, inferior pole. The receptors here all came from an older woman with primary liver carcinoma and hepatitis B virus infection.

In regard to this clonotype: The germline gene is not matched at one end of the junction; a read error may be the cause. This chain links TRBV11-3 with TRBJ1-1; weak D call: TRBD1 (6 bases). Looked up from germline, CDR1 is SGHNT and CDR2 is YENEEA. The CDR3 length is 15 residues. CDR3 protein: CGSNLGRGATVEAFF. As DNA, the CDR3 is TGTGGCAGCAACCTGGGACGGGGGGCGACGGTTGAAGCTTTCTTT.

Remarks on this clonotype: The junction departs from germline at one end; a sequencing error may be responsible. The V and J genes are TRBV11-1 and TRBJ2-1; 7 positions agree with TRBD2. The germline CDR1 and CDR2 sequences are SGHAT and FQDESV (reference sequence). The length of the CDR3 is 15 residues. In DNA form, the CDR3 reads TGTGCCAGCATCTCGACTAGCTGGGCCTACAATGAGCGGTTCTTC. Translating it yields CASISTSWAYNERFF.

The J gene is TRBJ2-1, the V gene TRBV6-1; D could derive from TRBD1 or TRBD2 (5 bases each). Germline CDR1 is MNHNS and CDR2 is SASEGT. CDR3 length: 13 residues. V dropped 7 bases and J dropped 8 bases, with 15 bases sitting between them. The CDR3 nucleotides are TGTGCCAGCAATGGGGGACGCCACGATGAGCAGTTCTTC. It is translated as CASNGGRHDEQFF.

This clonotype was observed a few times. The rearrangement joins TRBV11-3 to TRBJ2-1; D might be TRBD1 or TRBD2, each matching 6 bases. Germline V gene sequence: CDR1 SGHNT, CDR2 YENEEA. Trimming stripped 11 bases from V and 6 bases from J, with 29 bases between. The CDR3 runs 17 residues. CDR3 DNA: TGTGCCGTCAGCTCCTGGGGGGCGCGGACCATGGGCAATGAGCAGTTCTTC. This gives the protein CAVSSWGARTMGNEQFF.

Notes on this clonotype: At one of its ends the junction is not consistent with the germline gene, which may arise from a read error. The chain couples TRBV11-2 to TRBJ2-1; TRBD2 might be the D (5 bases). The CDR3 length is 16 residues. Germline V gene sequence: CDR1 SGHAT, CDR2 FQNNGV. Here the CDR3 reads CDSSRLNPEVADELFF. The DNA for the CDR3 is TGTGACAGCAGCCGACTAAACCCCGAGGTTGCCGATGAGCTGTTCTTC.

With regard to this clonotype: Mismatch with germline at one junction end may stem from a read error. The chain combines TRBV28 with TRBJ1-2, with TRBD1 identical over 7 bases. Germline assignment: CDR1 MDHEN and CDR2 SYDVKM. The CDR3 totals 19 residues. The CDR3, as DNA: TGTTCCAGCAGTTTCCCCGTCGGCAGGGGGACCCTCACTAACTATGGCTACACCTTC. Translating gives CSSSFPVGRGTLTNYGYTF.

A note on this clonotype: A much larger clone is a single base away; this may be a read error. The rearrangement joins TRBV5-4 to TRBJ2-2, with a possible D match to TRBD2 (5 bases). Per the germline V gene, CDR1 is SGHNT and CDR2 is YYREEE (reference sequence). This CDR3 contains 16 residues. The CDR3 DNA is TGTGTCAGCAGCTTGTTCCTAGCCATGAACACCGGGGAGCTGTTTTTT. It translates to CVSSLFLAMNTGELFF.

Concerning this clonotype itself: One end of the junction fails to match germline, which may point to a read error. The chain couples TRBV11-2 to TRBJ1-2; TRBD1 might be the D (6 bases). Germline V gene lookup returns CDR1 SGHAT and CDR2 FQNNGV. CDR3 size: 14 residues. The CDR3 loop is CVSSLDRTNYGYTF. In DNA, the CDR3 is TGTGTCAGCAGCTTGGACAGAACTAACTATGGCTACACCTTC.

This clonotype has only one observation. The chain links TRBV5-1 to TRBJ1-4, with D uncertain. Per germline, CDR1 SGHRS and CDR2 YFSETQ. Trimming removed 1 base from V and 12 bases from J, with 22 bases in between. The CDR3 covers 16 residues. The CDR3 sequence: CASSLTPQDPGGELFF. As DNA, the CDR3 is TGCGCCAGCAGCTTGACCCCTCAGGACCCAGGTGGGGAACTGTTTTTT. Together with reference TRBV5-1 and TRBJ1-4, the CDR3 gives the full variable domain: KAGVTQTPRYLIKTRGQQVTLSCSPISGHRSVSWYQQTPGQGLQFLFEYFSETQRNKGNFPGRFSGRQFSNSRSEMNVSTLELGDSALYLCASSLTPQDPGGELFFGSGTQLSVL.

V and J are TRBV5-1 and TRBJ2-3, with a possible D match to TRBD2 (6 bases). Trimming took 5 bases from V and 6 from J, leaving 16 bases between them. Germline CDR1 reads SGHRS; CDR2 reads YFSETQ. CDR3 length equals 14 residues. The CDR3 loop is CASSHSGRPDTQYF. DNA of the CDR3: TGCGCCAGCAGTCACAGTGGGAGGCCCGATACGCAGTATTTT.

Of note for this clonotype: At one end, the junction sequence differs from germline, possibly due to a read error. This chain uses TRBV6-2 or TRBV6-3 with TRBJ1-1; the match to TRBD1 covers 7 bases. The CDR3 contains 15 residues. Germline CDR1 is MNHEY and CDR2 is SVGEGT. Here the CDR3 DNA reads TGTGACAGCAGTCCCTGGGACAGTGGGTTCACTGAAGCTTTCTTT. Its protein product is CDSSPWDSGFTEAFF.

The J gene is TRBJ2-7, the V gene TRBV10-3, with no clear D. Trimming took off 8 bases at V and 2 bases at J, with 16 bases between the two ends. From germline, CDR1 is ENHRY and CDR2 SYGVKD. The CDR3 runs 14 residues. The CDR3 DNA reads as TGTGCCATCGGCGAGTCGGGCAGGCCCTACGAGCAGTACTTC. It yields the protein CAIGESGRPYEQYF.

The chain carries TRBV9 and TRBJ1-2; 7 positions agree with TRBD1. The J segment lost 5 bases and the V segment lost 4 bases, leaving 8 bases of the junction unmatched. The germline gives CDR1 SGDLS, CDR2 YYNGEE. The CDR3 totals 14 residues. The CDR3 protein is CASSPGQGEYGYTF. The CDR3 region has the DNA TGTGCCAGCAGCCCCGGGCAGGGGGAGTATGGCTACACCTTC.

This chain connects TRBV12-3 or TRBV12-4 to TRBJ2-7; no firm D call. With 4 bases removed from V and 6 bases from J, the gap between germline ends came to 7 bases. This CDR3 contains 11 residues. CDR3 sequence reads: CASSSGTEQYF. CDR3 DNA sequence: TGTGCCAGCAGTTCAGGTACCGAGCAGTACTTC.

Comments on this clonotype: Given a much more abundant clone one base away, this may be a read error. The gene calls are TRBV13 and TRBJ2-7; 10 nucleotides line up with TRBD2. Germline V gene data show CDR1 as PRHDT and CDR2 as FYEKMQ (reference sequence). Unmatched junction bases numbered 5, after V lost 4 bases and J lost 2 bases. The CDR3 is made up of 15 amino acids. CDR3 in amino acids: CASSYRTSGPYEQYF. The CDR3 region has the DNA TGTGCCAGCAGCTACCGGACTAGCGGACCCTACGAGCAGTACTTC.

With regard to this clonotype: One end of the junction is discordant with germline, which a read error may explain. This rearrangement joins TRBV11-2 to TRBJ2-7; no clear D. Looked up from germline, CDR1 is SGHAT and CDR2 is FQNNGV. CDR3 length: 14 amino acids. The CDR3 DNA follows: TGTGCCAGCAGCTTAGGCGTACCCTCCAACGAGCACTACTTC. Translating gives CASSLGVPSNEHYF.

As regards this clonotype: This CDR3 fails to terminate in the conserved phenylalanine or tryptophan, so it likely reflects a read error. This rearrangement joins TRBV12-3 or TRBV12-4 to TRBJ1-1, with D tentatively TRBD1 (5 bases). CDR3 length: 14 amino acids. CDR3 in DNA: TGTGCAAGCAGTTTGGCAGGGCTGAACACTGAAGCTTTCTAT. It codes for CASSLAGLNTEAFY.

The chain is built from TRBV5-6 and TRBJ2-1; D is perhaps TRBD2 (6 bases). The germline V and J ends were trimmed by 8 bases and 4 bases, with 19 bases remaining between them. Per the germline V gene, CDR1 is SGHDT and CDR2 is YYEEEE. The CDR3 spans 15 residues. CDR3 protein: CARQDRGNLYNEQFF. As DNA, the CDR3 is TGTGCCAGGCAAGACCGGGGGAACCTTTACAATGAGCAGTTCTTC.